The clone carrying this T cell receptor beta chain was detected only a few times. Its antigen is not known. This CDR3 has 12 residues. Germline CDR1 reads SGHAT; CDR2 reads FQNNGV. V lost 10 bases, J lost 7 bases, and 14 bases lay in between. This sample was included in a study of T cell repertoires in cytomegalovirus infection. Study background: Signatures in public TCR beta sequences pointed to both CMV infection and matching HLA type. Findings and caveats of the study: The ex vivo response was dominated by HLA-C-restricted CMV-specific TCR beta clonotypes. CMV carriers having the relevant HLA were flagged by cumulative public TCR beta family frequency.

MiXCR was run by TCRdb on the reads, yielding one entry per CDR3 protein. The sample carries 510,000 or so distinct CDR3 sequences, roughly 29% recorded once. The source is a human donor in good health (CMV status not recorded). Some clones in this sample may be carry-over from other donors' samples. Sequences were obtained from PBMCs. This sequence joins TRBV11-2 and TRBJ2-1, with D tentatively TRBD2 (6 bases). CDR3 sequence: CATSRGGNEQFF. CDR3 sequence (DNA): TGTGCCACCTCCAGAGGAGGGAATGAGCAGTTCTTC.